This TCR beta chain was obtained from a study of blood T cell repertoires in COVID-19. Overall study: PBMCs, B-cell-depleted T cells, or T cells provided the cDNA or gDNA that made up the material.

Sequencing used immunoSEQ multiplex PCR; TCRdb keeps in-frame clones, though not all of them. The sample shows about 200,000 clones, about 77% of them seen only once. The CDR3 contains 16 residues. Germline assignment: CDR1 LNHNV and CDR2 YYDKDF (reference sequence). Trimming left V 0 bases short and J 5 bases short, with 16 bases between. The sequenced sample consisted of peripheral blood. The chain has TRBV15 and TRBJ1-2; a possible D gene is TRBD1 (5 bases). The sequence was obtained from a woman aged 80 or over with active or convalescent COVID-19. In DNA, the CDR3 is TGTGCCACCAGCAGAGATCACCCAGGGCCTGGGTATGGCTACACCTTC. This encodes CATSRDHPGPGYGYTF.